This record looks at one T cell receptor (beta chain) sequence and its context. This clone came up a few times. Its recognized antigen is unknown. Base qualities are missing; no much larger clone stands one base away. This entry comes from a study of blood T cell repertoires in COVID-19 (TCRdb year 2020). Study-level background: Samples from collaborators originated in the United States, Italy and Spain and spanned both the acute and convalescent phases of COVID-19. Subjects who had been exposed to COVID-19, were actively infected with it, or had recovered from it provided the deeply sampled blood TCRbeta repertoires that made up the dataset. The repertoires were released in a freely available public database intended as a resource for research on the immune response to SARS-CoV-2. Samples were obtained from the ongoing ImmuneRACE study (first 160 participants) and from about 1,300 subjects provided by 6 global collaborators. Where available, HLA class I and class II types were taken from metadata supplied by the sample provider and were not determined by assay-based typing. The material from the prospective study consisted of cDNA or gDNA derived from T cells, B-cell-depleted T cells, or PBMCs. Sample metadata almost always included a de-identified subject ID, COVID-19 status, age in years and sex.

Broader findings and caveats from the paper: The amount of clinical and demographic metadata varied by source and participant and was provided uncurated.

The collaborating institutions used their own protocols to collect whole blood in K2EDTA tubes. For TCRbeta analysis, collaborator samples were shipped as frozen whole blood, as isolated PBMCs, or as DNA extracted from either sample type. The germline V gene (reference sequence) supplies CDR1 SEHNR and CDR2 FQNEAQ. V is pruned by 3 bases and J by 8 bases, leaving 3 bases of the junction without a gene match. Its CDR3 holds 13 amino acids, cysteine through phenylalanine. The CDR3 DNA has 39 bases and is translated from base 1. The immunoSEQ Assay, a bias-controlled multiplex PCR, was used to amplify TCRbeta CDR3 regions from genomic DNA. The original methods were these. Within the assay, amplification of reference gene primers was used to estimate how many nucleated cells each sample contained. To quantify the absolute abundance of each unique TCRbeta CDR3 rearrangement, sequence reads were collapsed and filtered. For each sample, productive Simpson clonality was calculated by taking the square root of Simpson's diversity index across productive rearrangements. The immuneACCESS repertoire file appears here via TCRdb, limited to in-frame rearrangements. These files lack a portion of the clones; in checked studies, under half of the deficit traces to unresolved V genes, and the cause of the others is not known. That table gives V, J and clone size, and the DNA gave D and trimming. The sample yields fewer than 35,000 clones; roughly 80% were counted once. The top ten clonotypes cover about 1.8% of the sample.

This TCR derives from a man of 80 years or more with active or convalescent COVID-19. Here the chain combines TRBV7-9 and TRBJ2-1, and 8 junctional nucleotides match TRBD2. Material: peripheral blood. The CDR3: CASSLAGGDEQFF. The DNA is as follows: TGTGCCAGCAGCTTGGCCGGGGGGGATGAGCAGTTCTTC.